Listed here are 22 T cell receptor beta chains from one sample, sequenced in a study of CXCR3-negative and CXCR3-positive naive CD8 T cells. 5' RACE that incorporated UMI labels was used to prepare the TRB cDNA libraries. TCRdb reanalyzed the 5' RACE reads and collapses them to one entry per CDR3 protein, without DNA. This sample's table has fewer than 90,000 distinct CDR3 sequences. Sequencing used naive CXCR3- CD8+ T cells from blood. As for subset: CD45RO-CCR7+CD27+CD95- naive CD8+ T cells lacking CXCR3 (TNR3-). These receptors originate from a human donor in good health. Some clones in this sample may be carry-over from other donors' samples.

J is TRBJ2-3 and V is TRBV15; TCRdb reports TRBD2, a call that lacks DNA to check it against. The CDR3 totals 23 residues. The germline V gene has CDR1 LNHNV and CDR2 YYDKDF (reference sequence). CDR3: CATSIDPPTERPSGGPWIDTQYF.

This chain joins TRBV7-9 and TRBJ2-2; TCRdb lists TRBD1, though no DNA is available to test this call. The CDR3 sequence is 13 residues long. Germline V gene lookup returns CDR1 SEHNR and CDR2 FQNEAQ (reference sequence). CDR3 in amino acids: CATRETSTGELFF.

This chain joins TRBV6-2 or TRBV6-3 and TRBJ2-6. CDR1 MNHEY and CDR2 SVGEGT come from the germline V gene. The CDR3 loop spans 14 amino acids. The CDR3: CASSHNSGANVLTF.

The chain recombines TRBV24-1 with TRBJ2-1. The CDR3 runs to 13 residues. Germline V CDR1 and CDR2: KGHDR, SFDVKD. This CDR3 is CATSGAGDNEQFF.

The CDR3: CASSQDASGGFSDTQYF. The chain has TRBV4-3 and TRBJ2-3; TCRdb's D gene call, TRBD1, goes unchecked for lack of DNA. In germline, CDR1 is LGHNA, CDR2 YSLEER. CDR3 length: 17 amino acids.

The genes are TRBV29-1 and TRBJ1-2. Germline lookup yields CDR1 SQVTM and CDR2 ANQGSEA. The CDR3 covers 11 residues. CDR3 loop: CSVEPTNGYTF.

V and J are TRBV29-1 and TRBJ2-1; TCRdb gives TRBD1 as the D gene, but with no DNA this cannot be confirmed. In germline, CDR1 is SQVTM, CDR2 ANQGSEA. The CDR3 covers 18 residues. CDR3: CSVRVMRGPVSSYNEQFF.

This rearrangement joins TRBV7-8 to TRBJ2-7; TCRdb calls TRBD2, which cannot be checked without DNA. CDR1 and CDR2 (germline): SGHVS, FQNEAQ. CDR3 length: 15 residues. The chain's CDR3 is CASRSGTSQSYEQYF.

V gene TRBV29-1 combines with J gene TRBJ2-2; the D call from TCRdb, TRBD1, cannot be confirmed without DNA. This CDR3 is 14 amino acids long. The germline gives CDR1 SQVTM, CDR2 ANQGSEA. CDR3 sequence reads: CSVATGEGTGELFF.

The chain employs TRBV27 and TRBJ1-2. The CDR3 extends over 14 amino acids. From germline, CDR1 is MNHEY and CDR2 SMNVEV (reference sequence). CDR3 in amino acids: CASSLTEPNYGYTF.

V is TRBV4-1 and J is TRBJ1-2; TCRdb returns TRBD1, unconfirmable since there is no DNA. Per germline, CDR1 MGHRA and CDR2 YSYEKL. The CDR3 spans 18 residues. The CDR3: CASSQPADRGKNAYGYTF.

The chain carries TRBV28 and TRBJ2-1; TCRdb outputs TRBD1, but without DNA this stays unchecked. This CDR3 comprises 14 residues. CDR1 and CDR2 from the germline V gene are MDHEN and SYDVKM. The CDR3 spells CASSSRTGFHEQFF.

V is TRBV28 and J is TRBJ2-2. This CDR3 spans 13 amino acids. Looked up from germline, CDR1 is MDHEN and CDR2 is SYDVKM. This CDR3 reads CASSGQNTGELFF.

This rearrangement joins TRBV4-2 to TRBJ1-1; TCRdb lists TRBD1, though no DNA is available to test this call. The CDR3 length is 14 residues. Germline-derived CDR1 and CDR2 are LGHNA and YNFKEQ. CDR3 in amino acids: CASSQYRGNTEAFF.

The genes are TRBV29-1 and TRBJ2-1. The CDR3 runs 15 residues. CDR1 is SQVTM, CDR2 ANQGSEA, per germline. The CDR3 sequence: CSVAISGGSYNEQFF.

The chain carries TRBV6-5 and TRBJ2-2. CDR3 length: 14 amino acids. CDR1 MNHEY and CDR2 SVGAGI come from the germline V gene. CDR3: CASSHDSNTGELFF.

This chain connects TRBV18 to TRBJ2-1. Germline V lookup: CDR1 KGHSH, CDR2 LQKENI. The length of the CDR3 is 14 residues. The CDR3 here is CASSPGDYTNEQFF.

This chain uses TRBV7-9 with TRBJ2-3; TCRdb proposes TRBD1, but this gene call is untestable without DNA. CDR3 length: 14 amino acids. CDR1 and CDR2 from the germline V gene are SEHNR and FQNEAQ (reference sequence). The CDR3 loop reads CASSPRDHTDTQYF.

The chain recombines TRBV19 with TRBJ1-2. This CDR3 spans 14 amino acids. Germline values: CDR1 LNHDA, CDR2 SQIVND (reference sequence). CDR3 loop: CASSMDRPNYGYTF.

The chain carries TRBV7-9 and TRBJ1-4. Per germline, CDR1 SEHNR and CDR2 FQNEAQ (reference sequence). This CDR3 comprises 15 residues. The CDR3 loop is CASSLESATNEKLFF. The entire variable domain, with the rest obtained from reference TRBV7-9 and TRBJ1-4, is as follows: DTGVSQNPRHKITKRGQNVTFRCDPISEHNRLYWYRQTLGQGPEFLTYFQNEAQLEKSRLLSDRFSAERPKGSFSTLEIQRTEQGDSAMYLCASSLESATNEKLFFGSGTQLSVL.

The chain couples TRBV27 to TRBJ2-3; with no DNA, the TCRdb D assignment of TRBD2 cannot be verified. Germline values: CDR1 MNHEY, CDR2 SMNVEV (reference sequence). CDR3 length equals 16 residues. The chain's CDR3 is CASSSLIAGDGDTQYF.

This sequence joins TRBV25-1 and TRBJ2-5; TCRdb lists TRBD2, though no DNA is available to test this call. The germline V gene encodes CDR1 MGHDK and CDR2 SYGVNS. The CDR3 spans 18 residues. The CDR3 region is CASSEEKTSGGYQETQYF.